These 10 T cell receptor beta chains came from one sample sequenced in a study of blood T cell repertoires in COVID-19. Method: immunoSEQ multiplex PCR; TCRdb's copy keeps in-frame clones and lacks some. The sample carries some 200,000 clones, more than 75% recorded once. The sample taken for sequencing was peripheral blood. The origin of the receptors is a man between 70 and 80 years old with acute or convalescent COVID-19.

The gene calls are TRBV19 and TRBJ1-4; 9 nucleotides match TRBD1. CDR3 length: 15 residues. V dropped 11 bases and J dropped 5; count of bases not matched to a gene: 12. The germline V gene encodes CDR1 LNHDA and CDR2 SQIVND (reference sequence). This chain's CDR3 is CACSKMDRGNEKLFF. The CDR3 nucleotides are TGTGCCTGCTCAAAAATGGACAGGGGAAATGAAAAACTGTTTTTT.

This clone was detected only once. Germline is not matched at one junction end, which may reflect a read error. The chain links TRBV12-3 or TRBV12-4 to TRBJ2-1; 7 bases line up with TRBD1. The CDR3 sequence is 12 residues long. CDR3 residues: CASSLNRGEEFF. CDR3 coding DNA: TGTGCCAGCAGTCTTAACAGGGGTGAGGAGTTCTTC.

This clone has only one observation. This CDR3 reads CASSFVGTGGDEQYF. As DNA, the CDR3 is TGTGCCAGCAGTTTCGTGGGGACAGGGGGCGACGAGCAGTACTTC. This chain connects TRBV27 to TRBJ2-7; 12 bases are shared with TRBD1. CDR1 is MNHEY and CDR2 is SMNVEV in the germline V gene (reference sequence). CDR3 length equals 15 residues. V lost 3 bases to trimming and J lost 5 bases; unmatched junction nucleotides: 5.

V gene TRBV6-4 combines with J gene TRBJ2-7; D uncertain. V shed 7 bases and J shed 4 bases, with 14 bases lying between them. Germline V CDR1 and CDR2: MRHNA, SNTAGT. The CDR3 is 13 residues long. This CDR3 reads CASKERIPYEQYF. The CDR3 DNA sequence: TGTGCCAGCAAAGAGAGGATACCGTACGAGCAGTACTTC.

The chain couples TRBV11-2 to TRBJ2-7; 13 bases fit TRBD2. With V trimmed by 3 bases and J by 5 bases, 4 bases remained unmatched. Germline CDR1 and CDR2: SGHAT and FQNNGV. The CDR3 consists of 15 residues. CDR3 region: CASSFTSGRAHEQYF. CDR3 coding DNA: TGTGCCAGCAGCTTCACTAGCGGGAGGGCCCACGAGCAGTACTTC.

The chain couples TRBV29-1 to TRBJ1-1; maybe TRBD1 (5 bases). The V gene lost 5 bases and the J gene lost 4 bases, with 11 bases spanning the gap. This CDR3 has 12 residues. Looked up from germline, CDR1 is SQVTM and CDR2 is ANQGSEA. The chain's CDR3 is CSVTGWGTEAFF. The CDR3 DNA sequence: TGCAGCGTTACAGGTTGGGGCACTGAAGCTTTCTTT.

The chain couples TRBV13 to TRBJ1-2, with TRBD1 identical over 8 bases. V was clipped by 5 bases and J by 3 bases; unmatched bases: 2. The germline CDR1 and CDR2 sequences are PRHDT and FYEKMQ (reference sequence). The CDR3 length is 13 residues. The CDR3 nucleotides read TGTGCCAGCAGCCAACAGGGGGACTATGGCTACACCTTC. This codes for CASSQQGDYGYTF. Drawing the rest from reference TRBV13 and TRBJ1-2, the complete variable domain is AAGVIQSPRHLIKEKRETATLKCYPIPRHDTVYWYQQGPGQDPQFLISFYEKMQSDKGSIPDRFSAQQFSDYHSELNMSSLELGDSALYFCASSQQGDYGYTFGSGTRLTVV.

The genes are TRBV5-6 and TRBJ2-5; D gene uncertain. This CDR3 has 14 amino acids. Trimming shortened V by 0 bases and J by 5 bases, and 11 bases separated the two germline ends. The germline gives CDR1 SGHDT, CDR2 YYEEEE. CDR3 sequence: CASSLASGSETQYF. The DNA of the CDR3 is TGTGCCAGCAGCTTGGCGTCCGGGTCGGAGACCCAGTACTTC.

The CDR3 here is CASSLGGPTGIQPQHF. The CDR3 DNA sequence: TGTGCCAGCAGCTTGGGGGGTCCGACAGGGATTCAGCCCCAGCATTTT. V gene TRBV5-6 combines with J gene TRBJ1-5; the match to TRBD1 covers 7 bases. The germline V gene has CDR1 SGHDT and CDR2 YYEEEE. The CDR3 extends over 16 amino acids. Germline trimming cut 0 bases from V and 6 bases from J; bases unmatched to any gene: 9.

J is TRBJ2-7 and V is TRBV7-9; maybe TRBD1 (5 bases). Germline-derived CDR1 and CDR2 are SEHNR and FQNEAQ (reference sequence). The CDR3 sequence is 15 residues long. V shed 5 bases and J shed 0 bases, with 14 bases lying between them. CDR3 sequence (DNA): TGTGCCAGCAGCCCGACAGACATCAACTCCTACGAGCAGTACTTC. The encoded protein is CASSPTDINSYEQYF.